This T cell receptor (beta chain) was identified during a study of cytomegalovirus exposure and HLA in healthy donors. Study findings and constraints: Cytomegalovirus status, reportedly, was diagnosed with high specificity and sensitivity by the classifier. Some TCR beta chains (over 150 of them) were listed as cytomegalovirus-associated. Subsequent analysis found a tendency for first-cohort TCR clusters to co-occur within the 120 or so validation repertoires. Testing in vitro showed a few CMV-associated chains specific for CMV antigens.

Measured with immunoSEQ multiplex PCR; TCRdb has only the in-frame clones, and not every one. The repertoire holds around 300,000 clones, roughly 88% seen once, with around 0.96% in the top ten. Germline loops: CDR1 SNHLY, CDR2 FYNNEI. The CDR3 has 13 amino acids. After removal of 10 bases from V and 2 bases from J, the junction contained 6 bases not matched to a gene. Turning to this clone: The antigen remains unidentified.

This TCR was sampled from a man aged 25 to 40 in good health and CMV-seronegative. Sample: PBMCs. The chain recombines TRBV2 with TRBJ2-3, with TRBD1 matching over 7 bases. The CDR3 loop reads CAILTGVTDTQYF. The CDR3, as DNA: TGTGCCATCCTCACAGGGGTCACAGATACGCAGTATTTT.